A single sample gave rise to the 25 T cell receptor beta chains below, sequenced in a study of CD8 T cells in ankylosing spondylitis. Whole-study results and caveats: Ankylosing spondylitis blood appeared to be characterized by a TCR beta motif of under 10 highly homologous variants.

In TCRdb, the 5' RACE reads were re-called with MiXCR into one record per CDR3 protein. This table has just under 550,000 distinct CDR3 sequences, approximately 12% appearing once. Their specific antigens are unknown. Sequenced input: blood, either unsorted or a sorted T cell fraction (not recorded which). These receptors originate from a male donor with ankylosing spondylitis.

The chain recombines TRBV5-6 with TRBJ2-7; D is perhaps TRBD2 (6 bases). The length of the CDR3 is 14 residues. Between the trimmed V and J ends, which lost 0 bases and 5 bases, there was a span of 12 bases. CDR1 and CDR2 from the germline V gene are SGHDT and YYEEEE. The CDR3, as DNA: TGTGCCAGCAGCTTGGTGGTGGGAGGTCACGAGCAGTACTTC. Amino acids: CASSLVVGGHEQYF.

A few counts support this clonotype. CDR3 protein: CASSLRGSANTEAFF. CDR3 DNA sequence: TGTGCCAGCAGTCTAAGGGGCAGCGCGAACACTGAAGCTTTCTTT. The V gene is TRBV12-3 or TRBV12-4, the J gene TRBJ1-1; possibly TRBD1 for D (5 bases). There are 15 residues in the CDR3. Trimming cost V 5 bases and J 1 base, with 14 bases left between them.

This clonotype has just a few counts. The gene calls are TRBV20-1 and TRBJ2-5, with TRBD1 matching 8 bases. The CDR3 runs to 14 residues. V was pared by 4 bases and J by 0 bases, with 4 bases of the junction left unmatched. CDR1 is DFQATT and CDR2 is SNEGSKA in the germline V gene (reference sequence). The CDR3 protein is CSAIQGANQETQYF. In nucleotides, the CDR3 is TGCAGTGCTATCCAGGGGGCAAACCAAGAGACCCAGTACTTC.

The chain combines TRBV14 with TRBJ2-7; 9 bases are a match to TRBD2. Germline V gives CDR1 SGHDN, CDR2 FVKESK. CDR3 size: 15 residues. V trimming: 2 bases; J trimming: 2 bases; junction bases outside the gene matches: 4. The CDR3 loop is CASSQSSGRPYEQYF. The CDR3 DNA follows: TGTGCCAGCAGCCAAAGTAGCGGGAGACCCTACGAGCAGTACTTC. Combining the CDR3 with reference TRBV14 and TRBJ2-7 gives the whole variable domain EAGVTQFPSHSVIEKGQTVTLRCDPISGHDNLYWYRRVMGKEIKFLLHFVKESKQDESGMPNNRFLAERTGGTYSTLKVQPAELEDSGVYFCASSQSSGRPYEQYFGPGTRLTVT.

There are a few counts of this clonotype. The CDR3 DNA sequence: TGTGCCACCAGCAGATCCCTTCAGGGGGCGAAAACTTTCTTT. Translating it yields CATSRSLQGAKTFF. The chain is built from TRBV15 and TRBJ1-1, with 8 bases aligning to TRBD1. Germline lookup yields CDR1 LNHNV and CDR2 YYDKDF (reference sequence). After removal of 2 bases from V and 12 bases from J, the junction contained 11 bases not matched to a gene. The CDR3 loop spans 14 amino acids.

This chain uses TRBV5-1 with TRBJ2-2, with 10 nucleotides matching TRBD2. Germline V gives CDR1 SGHRS, CDR2 YFSETQ. Losses at the gene ends were 2 bases for V and 2 bases for J; bases not matched to a gene: 6. The CDR3 totals 17 residues. In DNA, the CDR3 is TGCGCCAGCAGCTTTGAAGCGGGAGGGTTCAACACCGGGGAGCTGTTTTTT. Translating gives CASSFEAGGFNTGELFF.

The table lists this clonotype with a few counts. J is TRBJ2-1 and V is TRBV5-1; 14 nucleotides match TRBD2. Trimming took 0 bases from V and 3 from J; bases not matched to a gene: 8. The V gene's germline CDR1 is SGHRS and CDR2 YFSETQ. The CDR3 contains 19 residues. This CDR3 reads CASSLGGTSGSISYNEQFF. CDR3 DNA: TGCGCCAGCAGCTTGGGGGGGACTAGCGGGAGTATAAGCTACAATGAGCAGTTCTTC.

This clonotype was picked up a small number of times. This chain joins TRBV10-3 and TRBJ1-2; D is undetermined. The CDR3 runs to 16 residues. From germline, CDR1 is ENHRY and CDR2 SYGVKD. Trimming removed 6 bases at V and 2 bases at J, with 19 bases between. This CDR3 is CAISEVLGGRNYGYTF. The CDR3 DNA is TGTGCCATCAGCGAGGTGCTGGGAGGCAGAAACTATGGCTACACCTTC.

The chain couples TRBV11-2 to TRBJ2-7; 13 bases are a match to TRBD2. The CDR3 runs to 18 residues. Germline values: CDR1 SGHAT, CDR2 FQNNGV. The V gene end was trimmed by 1 base and the J gene end by 5 bases; junction bases not matched to a gene: 11. CDR3 residues: CASSLVRPLAGGPHEQYV. The CDR3 DNA reads TGTGCCAGCAGCTTAGTAAGACCACTAGCGGGAGGGCCCCACGAGCAGTACGTC.

This clonotype appeared many times. This chain joins TRBV20-1 and TRBJ1-2; tentatively, D is TRBD1 (5 bases). V gave up 5 bases and J gave up 7 bases, with 14 bases separating them. CDR3 length equals 12 residues. The V gene's germline CDR1 is DFQATT and CDR2 SNEGSKA (reference sequence). The CDR3 loop reads CSAGAGGGGYTF. The CDR3 coding sequence is TGCAGTGCTGGGGCGGGGGGTGGTGGCTACACCTTC.

This clonotype has ten or more counts. The chain employs TRBV7-9 and TRBJ2-5; D uncertain. The CDR3 is 14 residues long. Looked up from germline, CDR1 is SEHNR and CDR2 is FQNEAQ (reference sequence). Trimming pared 5 bases from V and 0 bases from J, leaving 10 bases between. The CDR3, as DNA: TGTGCCAGCAGCCTTGCAGAGTACCAAGAGACCCAGTACTTC. Its translation is CASSLAEYQETQYF.

This chain links TRBV9 with TRBJ2-1; TRBD1 matches 7 bases. The junction had 7 bases not matched to a gene; V was cut back by 0 bases and J by 7 bases. The CDR3 loop spans 15 amino acids. Germline V CDR1 and CDR2: SGDLS, YYNGEE. The CDR3 loop reads CASSVGQGLLNEQFF. The CDR3 DNA reads TGTGCCAGCAGCGTAGGACAGGGTCTATTGAATGAGCAGTTCTTC.

The rearrangement uses TRBV5-4 and TRBJ2-3; 16 bases line up with TRBD2. The CDR3 is made up of 17 amino acids. CDR1 and CDR2 (germline): SGHNT, YYREEE (reference sequence). Trimming took 5 bases from V and 2 from J; bases not matched to a gene: 5. The CDR3 here is CASRPGTSGRVTDTQYF. The CDR3, as DNA: TGTGCCAGCAGACCCGGGACTAGCGGGAGGGTCACAGATACGCAGTATTTT.

The chain joins TRBV6-2 or TRBV6-3 to TRBJ2-7; D gene uncertain. Germline CDR1 is MNHEY and CDR2 is SVGEGT. V lost 2 bases to trimming and J lost 6 bases, with 8 bases between them. The CDR3 sequence is 12 residues long. CDR3 bases: TGTGCCAGCAGTTACCGGATGGGCGAGCAGTACGTC. It translates to CASSYRMGEQYV.

This clonotype was detected many times. This chain uses TRBV3-1 with TRBJ1-2, with D possibly matching TRBD1 (5 bases). CDR3 size: 16 residues. Germline loops: CDR1 LGHDT, CDR2 YNNKEL (reference sequence). With 0 bases removed from V and 0 bases from J, the gap between germline ends came to 11 bases. This CDR3 is CASSQDSTGANYGYTF. CDR3 sequence (DNA): TGTGCCAGCAGCCAAGATTCAACAGGAGCTAACTATGGCTACACCTTC.

The rearrangement uses TRBV20-1 and TRBJ2-1; D tentatively reads TRBD1 or TRBD2 (5 bases each). This CDR3 is 15 amino acids long. Germline CDR1 reads DFQATT; CDR2 reads SNEGSKA (reference sequence). Trimming cost V 5 bases and J 8 bases, with 22 bases left between them. The CDR3 reads CSAAPPGLISDEQFF. The CDR3 coding sequence is TGCAGTGCTGCCCCTCCGGGGCTCATAAGCGATGAGCAGTTCTTC.

This clonotype was observed a few times. The chain uses TRBV3-1 and TRBJ2-1; 8 bases agree with TRBD2. Losses at the gene ends were 4 bases for V and 9 bases for J; bases not matched to a gene: 14. The CDR3 has 16 residues. In germline, CDR1 is LGHDT, CDR2 YNNKEL (reference sequence). The CDR3 region has the DNA TGTGCCAGCAGCCTTTCAGCGGGAGAGGGGGAACGTGAGCAGTTCTTC. Translating gives CASSLSAGEGEREQFF.

This clonotype was observed at least ten times. This rearrangement joins TRBV10-3 to TRBJ1-1; D remains unclear. In germline, CDR1 is ENHRY, CDR2 SYGVKD. The CDR3 is 13 amino acids. The ends were cut back, 3 bases at V and 5 bases at J, with 10 bases in the middle. CDR3 loop: CAISDGEKTEAFF. CDR3 in DNA: TGTGCCATCAGTGACGGGGAGAAAACTGAAGCTTTCTTT.

V usage is TRBV30 and J usage is TRBJ2-7; 13 positions agree with TRBD2. The germline V gene has CDR1 GTSNPN and CDR2 SVGIG (reference sequence). CDR3 length: 14 residues. The V segment lost 5 bases and the J segment 7 bases; nucleotides outside the gene matches: 8. The chain's CDR3 is CAWGTSGMIREQYF. The CDR3 region has the DNA TGTGCCTGGGGGACTAGCGGGATGATCAGGGAGCAGTACTTC.

This clonotype was seen only a few times. The chain recombines TRBV6-1 with TRBJ1-1; unclear D gene. V was trimmed by 7 bases and J by 4 bases, leaving 16 bases between them. CDR1 is MNHNS and CDR2 is SASEGT in the germline V gene. The CDR3 spans 14 residues. Written as DNA, the CDR3 is TGTGCCAGCAACCGTGAGGCCTGGGGCACTGAAGCTTTCTTT. Translated: CASNREAWGTEAFF.

V usage is TRBV4-2 and J usage is TRBJ2-3; no clear D gene. CDR1 and CDR2 from the germline V gene are LGHNA and YNFKEQ. The CDR3 sequence is 16 residues long. V was pared by 0 bases and J by 6 bases, with 16 bases between. The CDR3, as DNA: TGTGCCAGCAGCCAAGATATCACACCGGTTCGGGATACGCAGTATTTT. Encoded protein: CASSQDITPVRDTQYF.

The chain is built from TRBV28 and TRBJ2-6; maybe TRBD1 (5 bases). V was trimmed by 9 bases and J by 2 bases, leaving 14 bases between them. Germline V gives CDR1 MDHEN, CDR2 SYDVKM. The length of the CDR3 is 15 residues. CDR3 sequence: CASQVGHPGANVLTF. CDR3 bases: TGTGCCAGTCAAGTGGGGCACCCTGGGGCCAACGTCCTGACTTTC.

The chain uses TRBV25-1 and TRBJ2-1; D call uncertain. Trimming pared 0 bases from V and 8 bases from J, leaving 14 bases between. The CDR3 totals 15 residues. Per germline, CDR1 MGHDK and CDR2 SYGVNS. The chain's CDR3 is CASSEYKGSLHEQFF. The CDR3 DNA sequence: TGTGCCAGCAGTGAATATAAAGGCTCGTTACATGAGCAGTTCTTC.

In this sample, this clonotype turned up a few times. V is TRBV3-1 and J is TRBJ2-4, with a tentative D call TRBD2 (7 bases). The CDR3 is 13 residues long. Between the trimmed V and J ends, which lost 4 bases and 5 bases, there was a span of 9 bases. Germline CDR1 is LGHDT and CDR2 is YNNKEL (reference sequence). CDR3 residues: CASSREGENIQYF. The CDR3 coding sequence is TGTGCCAGCAGCCGGGAGGGGGAAAACATTCAGTACTTC.

This clonotype was picked up a small number of times. The CDR3 spells CSASGRSYNEQFF. The CDR3, as DNA: TGCAGTGCTAGCGGGAGGTCCTACAATGAGCAGTTCTTC. V usage is TRBV20-1 and J usage is TRBJ2-1; TRBD2 matches 7 bases. Germline V gives CDR1 DFQATT, CDR2 SNEGSKA (reference sequence). V lost 3 bases to trimming and J lost 1 base; unmatched junction nucleotides: 0. The CDR3 extends over 13 amino acids.